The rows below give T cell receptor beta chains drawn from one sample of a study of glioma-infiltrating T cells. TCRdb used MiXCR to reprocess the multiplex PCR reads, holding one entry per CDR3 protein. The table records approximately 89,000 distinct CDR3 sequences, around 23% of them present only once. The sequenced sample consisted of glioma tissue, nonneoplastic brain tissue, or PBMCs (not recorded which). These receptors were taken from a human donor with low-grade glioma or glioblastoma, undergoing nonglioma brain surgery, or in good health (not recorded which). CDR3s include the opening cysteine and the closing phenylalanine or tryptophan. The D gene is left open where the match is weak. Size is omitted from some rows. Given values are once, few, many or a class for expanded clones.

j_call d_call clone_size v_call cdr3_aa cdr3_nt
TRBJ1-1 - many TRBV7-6 CASSFSEGDAEAFF TGTGCCAGCAGCTTTTCGGAAGGGGACGCTGAAGCTTTCTTT
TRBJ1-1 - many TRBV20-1 CSARDAGTEAFF TGCAGTGCTAGAGATGCTGGTACTGAAGCTTTCTTT
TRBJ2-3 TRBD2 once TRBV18 CASSPPGPAGGYTQYF TGTGCCAGCTCACCACCTGGACCAGCGGGGGGTTATACGCAGTATTTT
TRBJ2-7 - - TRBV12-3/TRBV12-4 CASSILGEQYF -
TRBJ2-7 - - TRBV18 CASSPTGEGYEQYF TGTGCCAGCTCACCAACAGGGGAGGGCTACGAGCAGTACTTC
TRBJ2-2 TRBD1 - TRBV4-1 CASSPLGQRKGPGELFF TGCGCCAGCAGCCCCCTGGGACAGAGAAAGGGGCCCGGGGAGCTGTTTTTT
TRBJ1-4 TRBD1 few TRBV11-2 CASSFNRGDEKLFF TGTGCCAGCAGCTTCAACAGGGGGGATGAAAAACTGTTTTTT
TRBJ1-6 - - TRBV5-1 CASSLGQPPLHF TGCGCCAGCAGCTTGGGGCAGCCACCCCTCCACTTT
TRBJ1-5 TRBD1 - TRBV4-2 CASSLGQGSQPQHF TGTGCCAGCAGCCTCGGACAGGGTAGCCAGCCCCAGCATTTT
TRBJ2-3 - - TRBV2 CASSAGGPRSDTQYF TGTGCCAGCAGTGCTGGGGGGCCCAGGTCTGATACGCAGTATTTT
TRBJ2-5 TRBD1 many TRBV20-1 CSAKQGQETQYF TGCAGTGCTAAACAGGGGCAAGAGACCCAGTACTTC